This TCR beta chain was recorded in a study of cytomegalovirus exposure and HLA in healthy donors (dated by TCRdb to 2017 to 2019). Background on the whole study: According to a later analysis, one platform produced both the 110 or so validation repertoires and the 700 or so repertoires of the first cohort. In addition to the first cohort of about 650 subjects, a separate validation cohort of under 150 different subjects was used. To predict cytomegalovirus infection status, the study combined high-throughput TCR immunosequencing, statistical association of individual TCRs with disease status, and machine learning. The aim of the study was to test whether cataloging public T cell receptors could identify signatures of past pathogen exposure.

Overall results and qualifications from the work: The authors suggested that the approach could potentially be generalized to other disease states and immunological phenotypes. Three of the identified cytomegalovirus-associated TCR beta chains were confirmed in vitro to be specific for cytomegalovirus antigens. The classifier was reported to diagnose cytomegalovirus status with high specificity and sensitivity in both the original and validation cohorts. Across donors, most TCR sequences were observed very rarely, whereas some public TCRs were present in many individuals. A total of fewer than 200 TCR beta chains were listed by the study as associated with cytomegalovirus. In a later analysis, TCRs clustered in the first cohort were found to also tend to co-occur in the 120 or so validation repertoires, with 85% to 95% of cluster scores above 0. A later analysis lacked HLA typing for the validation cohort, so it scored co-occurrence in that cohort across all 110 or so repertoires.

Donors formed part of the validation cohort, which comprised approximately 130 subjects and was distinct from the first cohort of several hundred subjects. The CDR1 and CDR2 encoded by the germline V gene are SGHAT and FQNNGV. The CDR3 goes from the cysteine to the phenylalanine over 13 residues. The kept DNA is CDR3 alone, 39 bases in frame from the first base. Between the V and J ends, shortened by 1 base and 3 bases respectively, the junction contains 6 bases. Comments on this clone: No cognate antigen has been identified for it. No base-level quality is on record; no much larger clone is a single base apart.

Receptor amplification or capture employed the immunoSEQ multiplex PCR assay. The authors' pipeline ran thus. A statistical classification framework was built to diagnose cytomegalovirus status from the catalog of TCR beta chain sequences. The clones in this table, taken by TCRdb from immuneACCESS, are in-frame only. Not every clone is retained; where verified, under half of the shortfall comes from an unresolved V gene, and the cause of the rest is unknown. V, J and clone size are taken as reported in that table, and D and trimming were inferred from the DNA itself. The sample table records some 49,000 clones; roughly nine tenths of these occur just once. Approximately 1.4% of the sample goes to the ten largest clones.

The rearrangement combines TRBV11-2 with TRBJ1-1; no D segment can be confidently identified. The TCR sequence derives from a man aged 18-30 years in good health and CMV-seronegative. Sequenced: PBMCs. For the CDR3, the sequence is CASSLVGDTEAFF. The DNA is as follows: TGTGCCAGCAGCTTAGTGGGAGACACTGAAGCTTTCTTT.